Sequencing of this T cell receptor (beta chain) was carried out in a study of response to subunit inactivated influenza vaccine. The CDR3 is made up of 13 amino acids. With 2 bases removed from V and 1 base from J, the gap between germline ends came to 7 bases. Looked up from germline, CDR1 is DFQATT and CDR2 is SNEGSKA (reference sequence). This clonotype was seen more than once but under ten times. MiXCR, run by TCRdb on the RT-PCR reads, gives a single entry per CDR3 protein. The sample has about 500,000 distinct CDR3 sequences, approximately 15% seen once; the top ten hold less than 4%. Sequences were derived from CD4+ T cells sorted from PBMCs, sampled around 2 years after vaccination. V and J are TRBV20-1 and TRBJ2-3, with D hard to call. This clonotype originated in a man between 50 and 75 years old who received an inactivated influenza vaccine. The CDR3 protein is CSARTGGTDTQYF. The CDR3 bases are TGCAGTGCTAGAACTGGGGGCACAGATACGCAGTATTTT.